Following are 7 T cell receptor beta chains from one sample sequenced in a study of neurological immune-mediated disorders. Each CDR3 protein gets one entry after TCRdb re-called the 5' RACE reads with MiXCR. The data contain about 30,000 distinct CDR3 sequences, approximately 5% of them singletons. The sample consisted of CD4+ T cells from blood. These receptors were taken from a woman aged 45-65 years in good health.

In this sample, this clonotype turned up many times. The chain uses TRBV11-2 and TRBJ1-1, with TRBD1 matching over 7 bases. This CDR3 is built from 15 residues. From germline, CDR1 is SGHAT and CDR2 FQNNGV. J gave up 4 bases and V 7 bases, and 12 bases lay outside the gene matches. CDR3 coding DNA: TGTGCCAGCACCACCCAAGGGGGCGCCGGCACTGAAGCTTTCTTT. It is translated as CASTTQGGAGTEAFF. The variable domain in full, with the rest retrieved from reference TRBV11-2 and TRBJ1-1, is EAGVAQSPRYKIIEKRQSVAFWCNPISGHATLYWYQQILGQGPKLLIQFQNNGVVDDSQLPKDRFSAERLKGVDSTLKIQPAKLEDSAVYLCASTTQGGAGTEAFFGQGTRLTVV.

The V call is TRBV18, the J call TRBJ2-4; D call uncertain. This CDR3 spans 12 amino acids. CDR1 is KGHSH, CDR2 LQKENI, per germline. The V and J ends lost 4 bases and 7 bases respectively, with 8 bases between them. The CDR3: CASSRLSNIQYF. CDR3 DNA: TGTGCCAGCTCACGGCTGAGCAACATTCAGTACTTC.

By frequency in the sample, this clonotype is medium-sized. The CDR3 nucleotides are TGCGCCAGTCGAGTGGCGTCCAGGGTGCCCGGGGAGCTGTTTTTT. This codes for CASRVASRVPGELFF. This chain connects TRBV5-1 to TRBJ2-2; tentatively, D is TRBD1 (5 bases). Germline CDR1 is SGHRS and CDR2 is YFSETQ. V lost 8 bases to trimming and J lost 6 bases, with 20 bases between them. This CDR3 spans 15 amino acids.

This clonotype has a count of ten or more. The gene calls are TRBV7-3 and TRBJ2-1, with TRBD2 identical over 9 bases. CDR1 and CDR2 from the germline V gene are SGHTA and FQGTGA. The CDR3 loop spans 15 amino acids. V was pared by 5 bases and J by 9 bases, with 11 bases of the junction left unmatched. CDR3 nucleotides: TGTGCCAGCAGCCAGGGACTAGCAGTCAAGGGTGAGCAGTTCTTC. Protein product: CASSQGLAVKGEQFF.

This clonotype has at least ten counts. The J gene is TRBJ2-1, the V gene TRBV12-3 or TRBV12-4; TRBD2 agrees at 10 bases. The CDR3 sequence is 18 residues long. Trimming removed 5 bases from V and 7 bases from J; junction bases left unmatched: 17. The CDR3 loop reads CASSPRVAGGGPTNEQFF. The CDR3 DNA follows: TGTGCCAGCAGTCCGAGGGTAGCGGGGGGCGGGCCCACAAATGAGCAGTTCTTC.

At least ten counts were recorded for this clonotype. This rearrangement joins TRBV20-1 to TRBJ2-3; D remains unclear. Germline assignment: CDR1 DFQATT and CDR2 SNEGSKA (reference sequence). V was trimmed by 6 bases and J by 2 bases, leaving 18 bases between them. The CDR3 has 15 amino acids. The CDR3 bases are TGCAGTGCCCGCCGCTTGGTAATGGACACAGATACGCAGTATTTT. This gives the protein CSARRLVMDTDTQYF.

This clonotype occurred many times. The chain joins TRBV7-2 to TRBJ1-5; TRBD1 matches at 8 bases. CDR1 is SGHTA and CDR2 is FQGNSA in the germline V gene. Trimming removed 4 bases from V and 4 bases from J; junction bases left unmatched: 6. The CDR3 totals 15 residues. The CDR3 here is CASSSQGAFNQPQHF. CDR3 DNA sequence: TGTGCCAGCAGCTCGCAGGGGGCGTTTAATCAGCCCCAGCATTTT. Filled out from reference TRBV7-2 and TRBJ1-5, the complete variable domain reads GAGVSQSPSNKVTEKGKDVELRCDPISGHTALYWYRQSLGQGLEFLIYFQGNSAPDKSGLPSDRFSAERTGGSVSTLTIQRTQQEDSAVYLCASSSQGAFNQPQHFGDGTRLSIL.